This T cell receptor beta chain was profiled in a study of blood T cell repertoires in COVID-19. Study overall: Acute and convalescent COVID-19 samples came from the United States, Italy and Spain. T cells, B-cell-depleted T cells, or PBMCs provided the cDNA or gDNA that served as material.

Per the study methods: Reference gene primer amplification yielded estimated nucleated cell counts. TCRdb keeps only in-frame clones here, not all; method: immunoSEQ multiplex PCR. The DNA was the basis for D and trimming; V, J and clone size are from that table. The sample has roughly 300,000 clones, around 87% seen once. The germline V gene encodes CDR1 MDHEN and CDR2 SYDVKM. The CDR3 sequence is 16 residues long. V lost 5 bases to trimming and J lost 5 bases; unmatched junction nucleotides: 9. Sequenced sample: peripheral blood. The chain has TRBV28 and TRBJ2-2; 9 bases are shared with TRBD1. The sequence derives from a woman in her forties or fifties who had recovered from COVID-19. As DNA, the CDR3 is TGTGCCAGCAGTCTACGGCCGGGACAGGGTACCGGGGAGCTGTTTTTT. Protein sequence: CASSLRPGQGTGELFF.